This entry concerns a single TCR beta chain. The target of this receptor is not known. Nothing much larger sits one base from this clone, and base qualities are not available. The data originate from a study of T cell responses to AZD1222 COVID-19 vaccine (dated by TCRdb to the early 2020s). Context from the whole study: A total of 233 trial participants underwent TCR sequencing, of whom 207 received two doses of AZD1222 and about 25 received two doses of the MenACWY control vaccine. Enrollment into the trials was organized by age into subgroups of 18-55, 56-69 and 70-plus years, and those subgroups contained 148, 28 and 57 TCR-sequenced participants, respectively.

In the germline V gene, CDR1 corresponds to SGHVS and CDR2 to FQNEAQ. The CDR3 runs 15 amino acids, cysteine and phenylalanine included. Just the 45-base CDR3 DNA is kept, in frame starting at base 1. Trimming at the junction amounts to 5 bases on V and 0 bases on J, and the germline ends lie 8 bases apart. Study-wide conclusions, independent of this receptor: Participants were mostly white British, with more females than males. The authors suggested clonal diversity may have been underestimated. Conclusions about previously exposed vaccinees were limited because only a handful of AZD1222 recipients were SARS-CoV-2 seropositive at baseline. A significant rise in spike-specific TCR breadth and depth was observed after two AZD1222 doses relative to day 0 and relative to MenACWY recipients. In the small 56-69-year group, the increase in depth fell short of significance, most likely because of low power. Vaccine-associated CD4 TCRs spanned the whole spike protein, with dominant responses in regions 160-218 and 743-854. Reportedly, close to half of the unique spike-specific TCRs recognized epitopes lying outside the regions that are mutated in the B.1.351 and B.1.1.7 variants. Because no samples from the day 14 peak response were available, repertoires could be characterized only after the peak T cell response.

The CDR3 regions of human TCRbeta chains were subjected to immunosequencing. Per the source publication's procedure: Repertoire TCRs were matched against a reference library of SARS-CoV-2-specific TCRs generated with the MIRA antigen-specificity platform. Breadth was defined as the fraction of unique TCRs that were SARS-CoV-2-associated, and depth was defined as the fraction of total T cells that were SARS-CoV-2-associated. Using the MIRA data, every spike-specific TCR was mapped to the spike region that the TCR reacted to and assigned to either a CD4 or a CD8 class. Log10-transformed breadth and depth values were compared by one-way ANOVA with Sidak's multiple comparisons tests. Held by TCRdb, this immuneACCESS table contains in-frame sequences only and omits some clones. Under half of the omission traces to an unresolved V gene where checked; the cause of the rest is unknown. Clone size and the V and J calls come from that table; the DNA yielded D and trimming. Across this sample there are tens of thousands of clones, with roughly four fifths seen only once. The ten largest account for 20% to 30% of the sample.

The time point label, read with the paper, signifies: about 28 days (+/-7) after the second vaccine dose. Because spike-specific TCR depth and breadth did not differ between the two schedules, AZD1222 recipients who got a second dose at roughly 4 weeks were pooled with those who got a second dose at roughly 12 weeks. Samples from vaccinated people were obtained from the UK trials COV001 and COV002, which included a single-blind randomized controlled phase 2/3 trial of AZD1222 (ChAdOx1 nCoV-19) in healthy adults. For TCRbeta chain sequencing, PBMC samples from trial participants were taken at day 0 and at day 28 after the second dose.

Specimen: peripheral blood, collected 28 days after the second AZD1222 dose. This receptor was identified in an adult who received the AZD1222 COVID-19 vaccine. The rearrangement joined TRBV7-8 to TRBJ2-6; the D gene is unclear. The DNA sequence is TGTGCCAGCAGCCGAGCGCACTCTGGGGCCAACGTCCTGACTTTC. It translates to CASSRAHSGANVLTF.